In this sample, the clone carrying this T cell receptor beta chain turned up once. This sample is part of a study of blood T cell repertoires in COVID-19. Across the whole study: The United States, Italy and Spain supplied acute and convalescent COVID-19 samples. T cells, B-cell-depleted T cells, or PBMCs supplied cDNA or gDNA.

Study processing details: Amplification of reference gene primers was used by the study to estimate nucleated cell counts. The repertoire was sequenced with immunoSEQ multiplex PCR; TCRdb's copy has only in-frame clones and lacks some. D and trimming come from the DNA, and the V and J calls and clone size come from that table. The repertoire includes roughly 120,000 clones, roughly 90% of them detected once, and about 3.5% sits in the top ten. The V and J ends lost 10 bases and 4 bases respectively, with 28 bases between them. This CDR3 has 17 residues. Germline V gene sequence: CDR1 SEHNR, CDR2 FQNEAQ (reference sequence).

The source material was peripheral blood. The sequence was obtained from a man over 45 with active COVID-19. V gene TRBV7-9 combines with J gene TRBJ2-5, with D perhaps matching TRBD2 (6 bases). CDR3 bases: TGTGCCAACCACGCAGCCCTCGGGTGGGGGGTCGGAGAGACCCAGTACTTC. This encodes CANHAALGWGVGETQYF.